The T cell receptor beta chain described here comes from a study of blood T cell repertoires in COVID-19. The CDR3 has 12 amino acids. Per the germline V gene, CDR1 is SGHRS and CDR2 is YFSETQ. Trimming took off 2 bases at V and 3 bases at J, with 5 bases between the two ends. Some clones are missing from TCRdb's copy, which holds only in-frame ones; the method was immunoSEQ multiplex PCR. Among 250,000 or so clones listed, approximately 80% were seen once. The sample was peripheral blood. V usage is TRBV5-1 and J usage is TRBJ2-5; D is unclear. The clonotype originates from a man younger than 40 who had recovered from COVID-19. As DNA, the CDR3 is TGCGCCAGCAGCTTCAGCGAAGAGACCCAGTACTTC. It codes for CASSFSEETQYF.